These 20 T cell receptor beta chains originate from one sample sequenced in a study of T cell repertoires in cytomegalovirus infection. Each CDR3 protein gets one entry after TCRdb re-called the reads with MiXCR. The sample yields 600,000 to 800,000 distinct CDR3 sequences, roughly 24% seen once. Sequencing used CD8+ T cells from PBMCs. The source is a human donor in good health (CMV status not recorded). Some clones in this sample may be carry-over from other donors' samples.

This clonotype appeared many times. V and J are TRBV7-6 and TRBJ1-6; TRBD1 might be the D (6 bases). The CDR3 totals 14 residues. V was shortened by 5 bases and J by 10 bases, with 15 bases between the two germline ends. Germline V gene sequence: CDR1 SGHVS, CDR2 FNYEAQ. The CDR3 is CASSPDRLWSPLHF. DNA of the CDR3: TGTGCCAGCAGCCCAGACAGGTTATGGTCACCCCTCCACTTT.

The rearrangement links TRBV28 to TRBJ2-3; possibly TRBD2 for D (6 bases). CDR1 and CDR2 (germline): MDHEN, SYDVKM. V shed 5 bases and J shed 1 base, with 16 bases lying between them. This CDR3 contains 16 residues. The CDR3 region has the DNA TGTGCCAGCAGTCCACGACTAACGGGAGGCACAGATACGCAGTATTTT. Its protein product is CASSPRLTGGTDTQYF.

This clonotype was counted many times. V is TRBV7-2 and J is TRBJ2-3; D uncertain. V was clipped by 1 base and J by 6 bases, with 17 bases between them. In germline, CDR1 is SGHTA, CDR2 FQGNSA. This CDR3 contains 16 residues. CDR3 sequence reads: CASSLGTGPPVDTQYF. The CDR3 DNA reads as TGTGCCAGCAGCTTAGGAACCGGGCCACCGGTGGATACGCAGTATTTT.

DNA for the CDR3: TGTGCCAGCAGTTCCACCGGGACAAAGTTCTACGAGCAGTACTTC. Protein: CASSSTGTKFYEQYF. The chain employs TRBV12-3 or TRBV12-4 and TRBJ2-7; perhaps TRBD1 as D (6 bases). V was trimmed by 4 bases and J by 3 bases, leaving 16 bases between them. The CDR3 extends over 15 amino acids.

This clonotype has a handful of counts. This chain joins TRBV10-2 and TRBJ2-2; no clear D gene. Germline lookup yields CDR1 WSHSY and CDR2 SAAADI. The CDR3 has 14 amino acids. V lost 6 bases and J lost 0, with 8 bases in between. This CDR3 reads CASRSTPNTGELFF. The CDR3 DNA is TGCGCCAGCAGGAGTACCCCGAACACCGGGGAGCTGTTTTTT.

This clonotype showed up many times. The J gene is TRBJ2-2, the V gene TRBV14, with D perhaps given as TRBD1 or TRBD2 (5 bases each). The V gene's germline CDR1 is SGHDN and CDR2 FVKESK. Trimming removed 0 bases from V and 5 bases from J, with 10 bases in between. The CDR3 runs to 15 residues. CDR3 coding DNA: TGTGCCAGCAGCCAAGAGATGAGGGGAACCGGGGAGCTGTTTTTT. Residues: CASSQEMRGTGELFF.

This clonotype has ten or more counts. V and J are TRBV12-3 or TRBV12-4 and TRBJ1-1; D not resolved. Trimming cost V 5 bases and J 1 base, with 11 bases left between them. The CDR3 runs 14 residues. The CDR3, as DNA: TGTGCCAGCAGTCCTGCTGACTCGAACACTGAAGCTTTCTTT. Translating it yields CASSPADSNTEAFF.

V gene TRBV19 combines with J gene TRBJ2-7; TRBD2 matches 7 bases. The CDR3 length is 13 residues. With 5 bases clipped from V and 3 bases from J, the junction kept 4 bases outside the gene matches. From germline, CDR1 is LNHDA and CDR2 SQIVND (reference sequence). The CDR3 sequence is CASSAGTNYEQYF. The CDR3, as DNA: TGTGCCAGTAGTGCCGGGACTAACTACGAGCAGTACTTC.

CDR3 sequence (DNA): TGCAGTGCCCACCCGGGGAGAGGGAATCAGCCCCAGCATTTT. It yields the protein CSAHPGRGNQPQHF. V gene TRBV20-1 combines with J gene TRBJ1-5; D gene uncertain. In germline, CDR1 is DFQATT, CDR2 SNEGSKA (reference sequence). The ends were cut back, 6 bases at V and 4 bases at J, with 16 bases in the middle. This CDR3 comprises 14 residues.

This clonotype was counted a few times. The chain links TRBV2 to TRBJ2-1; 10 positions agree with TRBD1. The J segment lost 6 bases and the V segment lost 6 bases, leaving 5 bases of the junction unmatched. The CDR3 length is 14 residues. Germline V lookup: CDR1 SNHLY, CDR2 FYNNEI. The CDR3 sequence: CASRDRGLFNEQFF. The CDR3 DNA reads TGTGCCAGCAGGGACAGGGGGTTGTTCAATGAGCAGTTCTTC.

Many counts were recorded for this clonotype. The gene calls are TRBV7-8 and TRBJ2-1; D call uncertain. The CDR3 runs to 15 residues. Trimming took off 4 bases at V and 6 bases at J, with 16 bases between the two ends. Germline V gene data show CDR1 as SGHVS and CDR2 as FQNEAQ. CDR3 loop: CASSSTRTSRNEQFF. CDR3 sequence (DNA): TGTGCCAGCAGCTCAACCCGTACCAGCCGCAATGAGCAGTTCTTC.

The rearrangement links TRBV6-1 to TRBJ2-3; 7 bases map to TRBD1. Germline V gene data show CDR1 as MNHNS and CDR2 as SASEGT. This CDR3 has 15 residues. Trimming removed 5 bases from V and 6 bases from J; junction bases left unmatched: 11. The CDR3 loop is CASSYEGGASDTQYF. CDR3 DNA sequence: TGTGCCAGCAGTTACGAAGGGGGCGCGTCTGATACGCAGTATTTT.

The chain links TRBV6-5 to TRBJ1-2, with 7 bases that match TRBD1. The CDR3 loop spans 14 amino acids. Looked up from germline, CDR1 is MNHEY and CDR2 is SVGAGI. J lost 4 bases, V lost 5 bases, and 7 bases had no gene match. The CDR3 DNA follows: TGTGCCAGCAGTCGACAGGGTGAAGGCTATGGCTACACCTTC. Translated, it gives CASSRQGEGYGYTF.

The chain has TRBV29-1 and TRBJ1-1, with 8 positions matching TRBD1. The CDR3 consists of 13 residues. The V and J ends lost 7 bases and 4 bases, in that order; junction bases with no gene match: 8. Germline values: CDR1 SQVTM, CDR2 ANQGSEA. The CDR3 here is CSAPTGEGTEAFF. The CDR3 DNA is TGCAGCGCTCCGACAGGGGAGGGCACTGAAGCTTTCTTT.

This CDR3 reads CASSPGGGVLTYNEQFF. In DNA form, the CDR3 reads TGTGCCAGCAGCCCTGGGGGGGGGGTCCTTACCTACAATGAGCAGTTCTTC. The chain links TRBV7-9 to TRBJ2-1; TRBD2 matches 7 bases. CDR1 is SEHNR and CDR2 is FQNEAQ in the germline V gene (reference sequence). This CDR3 has 17 residues. J lost 2 bases, V lost 5 bases, and 12 bases had no gene match.

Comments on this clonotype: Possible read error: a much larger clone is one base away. As DNA, the CDR3 is TGTGCTAGCAGCTTATCACAGGGAGTCTACGAGCAGTACTTC. It specifies CASSLSQGVYEQYF. This chain links TRBV7-7 with TRBJ2-7; TRBD1 might be the D (6 bases). The CDR3 runs 14 residues. Germline CDR1 is SSHAT and CDR2 is FNYEAQ (reference sequence). Variable domain in full (rest from reference TRBV7-7 and TRBJ2-7): GAGVSQSPRYKVTKRGQDVTLRCDPISSHATLYWYQQALGQGPEFLTYFNYEAQPDKSGLPSDRFSAERPEGSISTLTIQRTEQRDSAMYRCASSLSQGVYEQYFGPGTRLTVT.

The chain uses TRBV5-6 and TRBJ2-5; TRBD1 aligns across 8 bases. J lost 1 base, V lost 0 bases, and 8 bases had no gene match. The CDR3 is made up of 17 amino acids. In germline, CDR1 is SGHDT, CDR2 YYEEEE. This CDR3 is CASSLGGTGAFQETQYF. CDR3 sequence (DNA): TGTGCCAGCAGCTTGGGGGGGACAGGCGCTTTCCAAGAGACCCAGTACTTC.

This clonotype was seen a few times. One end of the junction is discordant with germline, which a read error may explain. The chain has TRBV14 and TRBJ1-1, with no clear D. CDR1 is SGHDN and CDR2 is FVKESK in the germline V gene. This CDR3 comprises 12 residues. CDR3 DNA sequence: TGTGCCAGCAGCCAAGCTTTTCCCACACGTACCTTT. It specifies CASSQAFPTRTF.

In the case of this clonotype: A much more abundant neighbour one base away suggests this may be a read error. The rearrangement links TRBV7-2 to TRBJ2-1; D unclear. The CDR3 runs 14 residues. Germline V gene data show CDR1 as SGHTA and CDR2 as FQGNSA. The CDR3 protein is CASSLEGTYNKQFF. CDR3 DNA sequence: TGTGCCAGCAGCTTAGAGGGTACCTACAATAAGCAGTTCTTC.

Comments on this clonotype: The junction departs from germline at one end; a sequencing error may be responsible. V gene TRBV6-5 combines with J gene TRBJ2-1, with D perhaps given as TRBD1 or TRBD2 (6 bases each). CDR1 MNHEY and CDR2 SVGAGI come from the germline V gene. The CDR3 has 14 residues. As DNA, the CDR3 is TGTGTCAGCAGTTACCCCGGGGGCAACAATGAGCAGTTCTTC. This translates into CVSSYPGGNNEQFF.